This T cell receptor beta chain was profiled in a study of vaccination effects on CD4 cells after COVID-19 (dated by TCRdb to 2021 to 2024). General notes on the study: Two doses of either the BNT162b2 or the mRNA-1273 mRNA SARS-CoV-2 vaccine were administered to participants. A total of some eleven COVID-19 convalescent patients and several SARS-CoV-2-naive healthy vaccine recipients were included in the full study. In the study, cultures from other donors were sequenced using the Oncomine TCR Beta short-read assay on an Illumina iSeq 100. The study compared SARS-CoV-2 spike-specific CD4+ TCR repertoires before and after mRNA vaccination in COVID-19 convalescent patients and infection-naive vaccine recipients. Pre-vaccine samples were drawn from a couple of convalescent patients 16 days and one week before the first dose, at 142 and 148 days after COVID-19 diagnosis. Overall study results and their limits: Limitations of the study were the small number of convalescent patients and the absence of early post-infection timepoints. Both infection-induced and vaccine-induced clones contracted markedly at late post-vaccination timepoints, which is consistent with waning T cell responses. For convalescent patients, new clones induced by the vaccine made up most of the post-vaccine spike-reactive repertoire, and these new clones were largely distinct from the clones induced by infection.

Library preparation was by the immunoSEQ multiplex PCR assay. DNA from the cultured and isolated CD4+ T cells underwent TCR beta CDR3 sequencing. The authors processed their data as follows. The analysis removed non-productive TCR sequences, trimmed reads to the CDR3 region, and retained only CDR3s that were 7 or more amino acids long. The MANAFEST web app was used to identify antigen-specific clonotypes by comparing expansion in peptide wells with expansion in reference cultures. To be called positive, a clone needed expansion at FDR<0.05 compared with the reference and with all other wells, an odds ratio greater than 5, and a frequency greater than 0.1% in two replicate wells. Cross-reactive clonotypes were defined as significantly expanded in SARS-CoV-2 spike wells and in at least one common cold coronavirus spike condition. CDR3 similarity was assessed by Levenshtein distance with the stringdist R package, and unrooted trees were built with ape in R 3.6.1. The table was pulled from immuneACCESS by TCRdb, which kept in-frame rearrangements only. Such tables lose some clones; where checked, under half of the loss comes from unresolved V genes, and the rest has no known cause. V, J and clone size reflect that table, while D and trimming were determined from the DNA. The sample profile shows roughly 73,000 clones; under 85% of them were found once. 5% of the sample is taken by the ten largest.

Note on this clone: Its target antigen remains unknown. No base qualities exist here, and no much larger clone lies one base off it.

The V and J ends are trimmed by 5 bases and 5 bases, leaving 12 bases between them. The CDR3 runs 13 amino acids, cysteine and phenylalanine included. Only CDR3 DNA remains: 39 bases, in frame from the first base. The CDR1 and CDR2 encoded by the germline V gene are KGHSH and LQKENI. In the ViraFEST assay, PBMC were stimulated with viral peptide pools, and TCR sequencing was then used to find antigen-specific CD4+ T cell clonotypes based on their expansion. After roughly 11 days of culture, CD4+ T cells were isolated with the EasySep CD4+ T cell isolation kit. PCR-confirmed SARS-CoV-2 infection had occurred in convalescent patients between March and December 2020, before the Alpha, Beta and Delta variants emerged in the United States. A few million PBMC per well were cultured with approximately 10 ug/ml peptides in IMDM containing roughly 5% human AB serum, around 10 IU/ml IL-2 and gentamicin. An HIV-1 Nef peptide pool was used as the negative control culture condition. Half of the culture medium was replaced with fresh IL-2-containing medium on days 3 and 7. Unless noted otherwise, every peptide stimulation condition was grown in triplicate wells. Using Ficoll-Paque Plus gradient centrifugation, PBMC were separated from whole blood and then either used fresh or cryopreserved at -140C. The QIAamp micro DNA kit was used to extract genomic DNA from the cultured CD4+ T cells.

The chain links TRBV18 with TRBJ1-2, with the identity of the D gene unclear. The sample in question was CD4+ T cells from PBMCs cultured with HIV peptides, obtained before COVID-19 vaccination. The cell subset or site label for this specimen denotes: HIV-1 Nef peptide pool negative control/reference culture. The TCR was taken from a human donor who had a prior SARS-CoV-2 infection. The DNA sequence reads TGTGCCAGCTCAAGACAACAGCTTTATGGCTACACCTTC. The translation is CASSRQQLYGYTF.